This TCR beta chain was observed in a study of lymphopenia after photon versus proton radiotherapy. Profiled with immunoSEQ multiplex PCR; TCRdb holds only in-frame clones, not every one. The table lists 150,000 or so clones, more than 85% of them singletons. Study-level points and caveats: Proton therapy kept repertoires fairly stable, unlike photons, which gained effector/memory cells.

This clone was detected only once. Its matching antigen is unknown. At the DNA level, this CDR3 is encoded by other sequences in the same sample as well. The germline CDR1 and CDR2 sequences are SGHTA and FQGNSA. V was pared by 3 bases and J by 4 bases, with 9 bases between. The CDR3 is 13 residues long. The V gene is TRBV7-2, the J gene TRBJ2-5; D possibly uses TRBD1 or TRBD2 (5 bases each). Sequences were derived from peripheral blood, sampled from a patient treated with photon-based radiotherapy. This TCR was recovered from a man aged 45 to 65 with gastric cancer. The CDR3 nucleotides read TGTGCCAGCAGCTTTGGGGGACGAGAGACCCAGTACTTC. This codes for CASSFGGRETQYF.